This T cell receptor (beta chain) came from a study of blood T cell repertoires in COVID-19. Whole-study context: The United States, Italy and Spain supplied acute and convalescent COVID-19 samples. The cDNA or gDNA used as material had been derived from T cells, B-cell-depleted T cells, or PBMCs.

CDR1 is SGHRS and CDR2 is YFSETQ in the germline V gene. CDR3 length equals 14 residues. J was trimmed by 8 bases and V by 3 bases; bases with no gene match: 6. Generated by immunoSEQ multiplex PCR, the TCRdb table keeps only in-frame clones and is missing some. There are roughly 190,000 clones in the sample; 65% to 90% occur only once, and roughly 5.2% lies in the top ten. Participants had their cohort set by participant-reported clinical history. This chain connects TRBV5-1 to TRBJ2-1, with 9 bases lining up with TRBD2. The sample taken for sequencing was PBMCs or T cells enriched from blood (not recorded which). This receptor was identified in a woman aged 60-75 years with acute COVID-19. The CDR3 nucleotides are TGCGCCAGCAGCTCAGCGGGAGGAAGGTATGAGCAGTTCTTC. Its protein is CASSSAGGRYEQFF. Complete variable domain (other parts from reference TRBV5-1 and TRBJ2-1): KAGVTQTPRYLIKTRGQQVTLSCSPISGHRSVSWYQQTPGQGLQFLFEYFSETQRNKGNFPGRFSGRQFSNSRSEMNVSTLELGDSALYLCASSSAGGRYEQFFGPGTRLTVL.